These 30 T cell receptor beta chains originate from one sample sequenced in a study of Ad26.COV2.S vaccination and SARS-CoV-2 variants. Treatment: 15 to 20 received Ad26.COV2.S at low or high dose, single or two shots; roughly five received placebo; per-sample allocation not given. It was on day 63 after the first vaccine or placebo injection that samples were taken. TCRdb keeps only in-frame clones here, not all; method: immunoSEQ multiplex PCR. The sample consists of roughly 410,000 clones, roughly 80% of them appearing once. Here the sequenced sample was peripheral blood, taken in a trial of Ad26.COV2.S vaccine versus placebo. Every receptor here comes from a person aged 18-60 years who received the Ad26.COV2.S COVID-19 vaccine or a placebo.

This clone was counted once. In DNA, the CDR3 is TGTGCCAGTAGTATAGGGGAGCCATACGAGCAGTACTTC. This encodes CASSIGEPYEQYF. This chain connects TRBV19 to TRBJ2-7, with D possibly being TRBD2 (5 bases). The CDR3 is 13 residues long. CDR1 LNHDA and CDR2 SQIVND come from the germline V gene (reference sequence). Trimming took 1 base from V and 4 from J, leaving 8 bases between them.

J is TRBJ2-1 and V is TRBV18, with 9 bases matching TRBD2. The junction had 7 bases not matched to a gene; V was cut back by 3 bases and J by 7 bases. CDR1 and CDR2 (germline): KGHSH, LQKENI. The CDR3 loop spans 15 amino acids. CDR3 in DNA: TGTGCCAGCTCACCCCAGCGGGGGGTAGTTAATGAGCAGTTCTTC. This translates into CASSPQRGVVNEQFF. Using reference TRBV18 and TRBJ2-1 for the parts outside the CDR3, the full variable domain is NAGVMQNPRHLVRRRGQEARLRCSPMKGHSHVYWYRQLPEEGLKFMVYLQKENIIDESGMPKERFSAEFPKEGPSILRIQQVVRGDSAAYFCASSPQRGVVNEQFFGPGTRLTVL.

V is TRBV14 and J is TRBJ2-7; no clear D. The CDR3 has 18 amino acids. V was shortened by 0 bases and J by 1 base, with 19 bases between the two germline ends. CDR1 and CDR2 from the germline V gene are SGHDN and FVKESK. DNA for the CDR3: TGTGCCAGCAGCCAAGATCTACCGACCGGTCGTCGATCCTACGAGCAGTACTTC. Protein: CASSQDLPTGRRSYEQYF.

This clone was counted between two and nine times. The chain couples TRBV18 to TRBJ1-1; no firm D call. The ends were cut back, 3 bases at V and 0 bases at J, with 8 bases in the middle. Germline-derived CDR1 and CDR2 are KGHSH and LQKENI. The CDR3 contains 14 residues. DNA for the CDR3: TGTGCCAGCTCACCCACCTCATTGAACACTGAAGCTTTCTTT. Its protein is CASSPTSLNTEAFF.

The rearrangement joins TRBV7-2 to TRBJ2-7, with D tentatively TRBD1 (5 bases). This CDR3 comprises 15 residues. Germline V gives CDR1 SGHTA, CDR2 FQGNSA. Deletions cut 2 bases from V and 0 bases from J, with 11 bases between. The CDR3 region has the DNA TGTGCCAGCAGCTTATTCGCAGGGTACTCCTACGAGCAGTACTTC. Translating gives CASSLFAGYSYEQYF. Complete variable domain (other parts from reference TRBV7-2 and TRBJ2-7): GAGVSQSPSNKVTEKGKDVELRCDPISGHTALYWYRQSLGQGLEFLIYFQGNSAPDKSGLPSDRFSAERTGGSVSTLTIQRTQQEDSAVYLCASSLFAGYSYEQYFGPGTRLTVT.

The rearrangement links TRBV28 to TRBJ2-4, with TRBD1 matching 11 bases. Germline CDR1 MDHEN, CDR2 SYDVKM. Germline trimming cut 4 bases from V and 0 bases from J; bases unmatched to any gene: 8. The CDR3 is 18 amino acids. The CDR3 sequence: CASSWDRGILLAKNIQYF. CDR3 sequence (DNA): TGTGCCAGCAGTTGGGACAGGGGGATCCTTCTAGCCAAAAACATTCAGTACTTC.

This clone was recorded a few times. The rearrangement links TRBV12-3 or TRBV12-4 to TRBJ1-5; D is unclear. The CDR3 is 13 amino acids. V dropped 5 bases and J dropped 6 bases, with 11 bases sitting between them. Here the CDR3 DNA reads TGTGCCAGCAGTCCGGTGGCGGCTCAGCCCCAGCATTTT. Protein: CASSPVAAQPQHF.

The chain combines TRBV6-5 with TRBJ2-1; TRBD1 might be the D (5 bases). The CDR3 runs 16 residues. Germline loops: CDR1 MNHEY, CDR2 SVGAGI. Trimming left V 2 bases short and J 0 bases short, with 11 bases between. The CDR3 bases are TGTGCCAGCAGTTACGGTGGGGCGAGCTCCTACAATGAGCAGTTCTTC. It yields the protein CASSYGGASSYNEQFF.

The rearrangement links TRBV11-2 to TRBJ2-7, with D perhaps matching TRBD1 (6 bases). Between the trimmed V and J ends, which lost 4 bases and 0 bases, there was a span of 16 bases. Germline-derived CDR1 and CDR2 are SGHAT and FQNNGV. The CDR3 has 16 amino acids. This CDR3 reads CASSSPPDRSSYEQYF. The CDR3 coding sequence is TGTGCCAGCAGCTCGCCTCCAGACAGGAGCTCCTACGAGCAGTACTTC.

The J gene is TRBJ2-3, the V gene TRBV6-5, with D unresolved. The CDR3 extends over 12 amino acids. V lost 7 bases to trimming and J lost 6 bases, with 11 bases between them. CDR1 MNHEY and CDR2 SVGAGI come from the germline V gene. CDR3 loop: CASISFVDTQYF. The CDR3 bases are TGTGCCAGCATTAGTTTCGTGGATACGCAGTATTTT.

The chain links TRBV2 to TRBJ1-5; 8 nucleotides align to TRBD1. J was trimmed by 6 bases and V by 6 bases; bases with no gene match: 10. CDR3 size: 15 residues. Looked up from germline, CDR1 is SNHLY and CDR2 is FYNNEI. The CDR3 loop is CASRPLATGGQPQHF. CDR3 sequence (DNA): TGTGCCAGCAGGCCCCTGGCAACAGGGGGTCAGCCCCAGCATTTT.

This chain uses TRBV28 with TRBJ2-3; the match to TRBD2 covers 13 bases. CDR1 and CDR2 (germline): MDHEN, SYDVKM. This CDR3 contains 16 residues. J was trimmed by 4 bases and V by 4 bases; bases with no gene match: 5. CDR3 in amino acids: CASSSWTSGSPDTQYF. The CDR3 DNA reads TGTGCCAGCAGTTCGTGGACTAGCGGGAGCCCAGATACGCAGTATTTT.

The chain is built from TRBV6-4 and TRBJ2-2, with TRBD1 matching over 11 bases. CDR1 is MRHNA, CDR2 SNTAGT, per germline. V was clipped by 6 bases and J by 6 bases; unmatched bases: 6. The CDR3 runs to 15 residues. CDR3 DNA: TGTGCCAGCAGAAGGACAGGGGGCGCCCCCGGGGAGCTGTTTTTT. Translating gives CASRRTGGAPGELFF.

The rearrangement uses TRBV5-5 and TRBJ2-7; tentatively, D is TRBD2 (6 bases). This CDR3 is built from 16 residues. Germline V lookup: CDR1 SGHKS, CDR2 YYEKEE (reference sequence). The V end was cut by 2 bases, the J end by 1 base, with 16 bases between. DNA for the CDR3: TGTGCCAGCAGCTTCTCGTCGGGGGTCGGATCCTACGAGCAGTACTTC. Encoded protein: CASSFSSGVGSYEQYF.

This clone was recorded once. The chain uses TRBV5-8 and TRBJ1-1; 9 bases are shared with TRBD1. V lost 1 base to trimming and J lost 3 bases; unmatched junction nucleotides: 10. The germline V gene has CDR1 SGHTS and CDR2 YDEGEE. The CDR3 spans 17 residues. The CDR3: CASSLSKGTGSYTEAFF. CDR3 DNA: TGTGCCAGCAGCTTGAGTAAGGGGACAGGGTCTTACACTGAAGCTTTCTTT.

This chain uses TRBV7-9 with TRBJ2-7, with D tentatively TRBD2 (6 bases). Germline loops: CDR1 SEHNR, CDR2 FQNEAQ (reference sequence). V dropped 1 base and J dropped 3 bases, with 13 bases sitting between them. The CDR3 has 15 amino acids. CDR3 sequence reads: CASSLERGTVYEQYF. The CDR3 region has the DNA TGTGCCAGCAGCTTAGAACGGGGGACGGTCTACGAGCAGTACTTC.

The genes are TRBV27 and TRBJ1-1, with D perhaps matching TRBD1 (6 bases). CDR1 MNHEY and CDR2 SMNVEV come from the germline V gene (reference sequence). The CDR3 contains 14 residues. With 5 bases removed from V and 3 bases from J, the gap between germline ends came to 13 bases. CDR3 region: CASSASGTHTEAFF. The CDR3 nucleotides are TGTGCCAGCAGTGCCTCTGGGACACACACTGAAGCTTTCTTT.

This clone occurred a few times. The genes are TRBV6-6 and TRBJ1-1; a possible D gene is TRBD1 (5 bases). CDR1 is MNHNY and CDR2 is SVGAGI in the germline V gene (reference sequence). Deletions cut 7 bases from V and 2 bases from J, with 17 bases between. CDR3 length: 15 amino acids. The CDR3 here is CASTDPAGTNTEAFF. The CDR3 DNA reads TGTGCCAGCACCGACCCTGCGGGGACCAACACTGAAGCTTTCTTT.

This clone was counted once. The chain links TRBV24-1 to TRBJ1-2, with D perhaps TRBD1 (5 bases). Germline V lookup: CDR1 KGHDR, CDR2 SFDVKD. Trimming left V 3 bases short and J 2 bases short, with 9 bases between. The CDR3 length is 14 residues. The chain's CDR3 is CATSDTGRNYGYTF. DNA for the CDR3: TGTGCCACCAGTGATACAGGCAGGAACTATGGCTACACCTTC.

Comment on this clone: An end of the junction differs from the germline gene, which may be a read error. This chain uses TRBV7-9 with TRBJ2-7; D is uncertain. The CDR3 extends over 16 amino acids. CDR1 is SEHNR and CDR2 is FQNEAQ in the germline V gene (reference sequence). CDR3 amino acids: CASSLGRVDPDYEQYF. CDR3 DNA sequence: TGTGCCAGCAGTTTAGGCCGAGTTGACCCGGACTACGAGCAGTACTTC.

The chain joins TRBV28 to TRBJ2-4, with D perhaps matching TRBD1 or TRBD2 (5 bases each). The germline gives CDR1 MDHEN, CDR2 SYDVKM. Trimming shortened V by 1 base and J by 0 bases, and 10 bases separated the two germline ends. CDR3 length: 16 residues. The CDR3 DNA follows: TGTGCCAGCAGTTTATCTGGGGCGGGAGCCAAAAACATTCAGTACTTC. This codes for CASSLSGAGAKNIQYF.

The chain joins TRBV6-5 to TRBJ1-1, with D unresolved. V lost 4 bases, J lost 0 bases, and 15 bases lay in between. This CDR3 has 16 residues. Germline-derived CDR1 and CDR2 are MNHEY and SVGAGI. Written as DNA, the CDR3 is TGTGCCAGCAGTTCTATTTACACAGAAATGAACACTGAAGCTTTCTTT. Translation: CASSSIYTEMNTEAFF.

This clone was counted between two and nine times. The V gene is TRBV5-4, the J gene TRBJ2-7, with D perhaps assigned TRBD1 or TRBD2 (6 bases each). The germline V gene has CDR1 SGHNT and CDR2 YYREEE (reference sequence). The length of the CDR3 is 15 residues. Trimming took off 5 bases at V and 0 bases at J, with 15 bases between the two ends. This CDR3 reads CASRPQGLLSYEQYF. The CDR3 region has the DNA TGTGCCAGCAGACCACAGGGACTCCTCTCCTACGAGCAGTACTTC.

This clone was counted once. The rearrangement uses TRBV7-3 and TRBJ2-3, with 8 nucleotides matching TRBD2. The germline CDR1 and CDR2 sequences are SGHTA and FQGTGA. V lost 2 bases and J lost 6; bases outside the gene matches: 10. CDR3 size: 16 residues. CDR3 residues: CASSLSPGLERDTQYF. CDR3 DNA sequence: TGTGCCAGCAGCTTATCCCCGGGACTAGAACGGGATACGCAGTATTTT.

V and J are TRBV5-1 and TRBJ1-6; TRBD1 might be the D (6 bases). CDR3 length equals 15 residues. Germline CDR1 SGHRS, CDR2 YFSETQ. V dropped 3 bases and J dropped 5 bases, with 12 bases sitting between them. The CDR3, as DNA: TGCGCCAGCAGCTACATGACAGGAGATAATTCACCCCTCCACTTT. Protein: CASSYMTGDNSPLHF.

The chain is built from TRBV21-1 and TRBJ1-2; the table gives TRBD1 as D, unverified against the DNA. TRBV21-1 counts as a pseudogene. CDR3 size: 15 residues. CDR3 protein: CASSTRDTHNYGYTF. The CDR3 DNA sequence: TGTGCCAGCAGCACCAGGGACACACACAACTATGGCTACACCTTC.

The V gene is TRBV7-6, the J gene TRBJ1-3, with a possible D match to TRBD1 (6 bases). Germline CDR1 and CDR2: SGHVS and FNYEAQ. This CDR3 comprises 14 residues. V lost 8 bases and J lost 4, with 15 bases in between. CDR3 in amino acids: CASAPGAPGNTIYF. In DNA, the CDR3 is TGTGCCAGCGCGCCGGGGGCGCCCGGAAACACCATATATTTT.

This clone was seen a single time. The chain employs TRBV4-3 and TRBJ1-1, with a possible D match to TRBD1 (5 bases). The CDR3 runs to 15 residues. Trimming stripped 4 bases from V and 3 bases from J, with 15 bases between. Germline CDR1 LGHNA, CDR2 YSLEER. This chain's CDR3 is CASSRFGVGDTEAFF. CDR3 sequence (DNA): TGCGCCAGCAGCCGATTCGGGGTAGGGGACACTGAAGCTTTCTTT.

The V gene is TRBV27, the J gene TRBJ1-3; D is ambiguous. Germline V gene lookup returns CDR1 MNHEY and CDR2 SMNVEV (reference sequence). This CDR3 contains 17 residues. V was trimmed by 2 bases and J by 0 bases, leaving 14 bases between them. CDR3 residues: CASSLVVPSSSGNTIYF. The DNA for the CDR3 is TGTGCCAGCAGTTTAGTGGTCCCCTCCTCCTCTGGAAACACCATATATTTT.

This clone was detected once. V and J are TRBV19 and TRBJ2-1, with 9 bases aligning to TRBD2. Germline V gene lookup returns CDR1 LNHDA and CDR2 SQIVND (reference sequence). The CDR3 extends over 16 amino acids. Unmatched junction bases numbered 9, after V lost 1 base and J lost 8 bases. The CDR3 coding sequence is TGTGCCAGTAGTATAGGGGGCGGGAGGGCCTCAGATGAGCAGTTCTTC. Translating gives CASSIGGGRASDEQFF.